These 22 T cell receptor beta chains share one sample of origin, sequenced in a study of T-cell reconstitution after alpha-beta-depleted transplantation in children. For TCRbeta, the library was prepared with unique molecular identifiers. TCRdb fed the PCR reads into MiXCR, producing one record per CDR3 protein. Of a few hundred thousand distinct CDR3 sequences listed, approximately 20% are singletons. Sequenced here: PBMCs, mostly from graft donor cells, sampled 180 days after TCRalphabeta/CD19-depleted stem cell transplant. The source of these receptors is a male patient younger than 18 who had a stem cell transplant for acute lymphoblastic leukemia, so the T cells may come from the graft donor.

This clonotype was recorded a few times. The chain employs TRBV18 and TRBJ2-4; D is possibly TRBD1 or TRBD2 (6 bases each). V gave up 6 bases and J gave up 4 bases, with 16 bases separating them. Germline V gene data show CDR1 as KGHSH and CDR2 as LQKENI. CDR3 size: 15 residues. CDR3 in amino acids: CASSGPRGGKNIQYF. The CDR3 coding sequence is TGTGCCAGCTCCGGACCCAGGGGAGGAAAAAACATTCAGTACTTC.

The chain has TRBV25-1 and TRBJ2-1; 7 bases map to TRBD1. The CDR3 totals 18 residues. Germline CDR1 MGHDK, CDR2 SYGVNS. Trimming took 0 bases from V and 3 from J; bases not matched to a gene: 11. The DNA of the CDR3 is TGTGCCAGCAGTGAATATATGTCGGACAGGCCTTACTACAATGAGCAGTTCTTC. It is translated as CASSEYMSDRPYYNEQFF.

This clonotype was detected a few times. The gene calls are TRBV29-1 and TRBJ2-7, with D possibly matching TRBD1 (6 bases). CDR1 and CDR2 from the germline V gene are SQVTM and ANQGSEA. The CDR3 covers 11 residues. Trimming stripped 7 bases from V and 4 bases from J, with 11 bases between. The CDR3 loop is CSAGQPYEQYF. The CDR3 bases are TGCAGCGCTGGACAGCCGTACGAGCAGTACTTC.

This clonotype was counted between two and nine times. The rearrangement joins TRBV7-6 to TRBJ2-3, with a tentative D call TRBD2 (6 bases). The germline V gene has CDR1 SGHVS and CDR2 FNYEAQ. The V end lost 0 bases, the J end lost 6 bases, and 13 bases lay between the germline ends. This CDR3 spans 15 amino acids. The CDR3, as DNA: TGTGCCAGCAGCTTAGCGTGGACGGAGGGGGATACGCAGTATTTT. It yields the protein CASSLAWTEGDTQYF.

The chain has TRBV24-1 and TRBJ2-1; 7 bases match TRBD2. V shed 4 bases, J shed 6 bases, and the junction held 5 bases outside the gene matches. The length of the CDR3 is 14 residues. Per the germline V gene, CDR1 is KGHDR and CDR2 is SFDVKD. The CDR3 protein is CATSESGLSNEQFF. The CDR3 DNA follows: TGTGCCACCAGTGAATCGGGACTATCCAATGAGCAGTTCTTC.

This chain connects TRBV9 to TRBJ2-5; 7 bases map to TRBD2. The V and J ends lost 0 bases and 5 bases, in that order; junction bases with no gene match: 7. Per the germline V gene, CDR1 is SGDLS and CDR2 is YYNGEE. This CDR3 comprises 15 residues. CDR3: CASSVDVRGGETQYF. CDR3 coding DNA: TGTGCCAGCAGCGTAGACGTGCGGGGAGGGGAGACCCAGTACTTC.

The genes are TRBV20-1 and TRBJ2-7, with 11 bases that match TRBD2. V shed 2 bases, J shed 0 bases, and the junction held 6 bases outside the gene matches. This CDR3 has 16 amino acids. Germline V gives CDR1 DFQATT, CDR2 SNEGSKA (reference sequence). The chain's CDR3 is CSARTSGSPSSYEQYF. The DNA of the CDR3 is TGCAGTGCTAGAACTAGCGGGAGCCCGAGCTCCTACGAGCAGTACTTC.

This clonotype was seen a single time. J is TRBJ2-7 and V is TRBV20-1; 11 nucleotides align to TRBD2. Trimming took 8 bases from V and 7 from J; bases not matched to a gene: 7. The CDR3 is 12 residues long. The germline V gene encodes CDR1 DFQATT and CDR2 SNEGSKA (reference sequence). Here the CDR3 DNA reads TGCAGTTATAGCGGGAGGGGGCTGGAGCAGTACTTC. Protein: CSYSGRGLEQYF.

V and J are TRBV2 and TRBJ2-7; possible D gene TRBD1, 6 bases. V shed 5 bases and J shed 0 bases, with 20 bases lying between them. Germline CDR1 SNHLY, CDR2 FYNNEI. This CDR3 comprises 17 residues. CDR3 residues: CASSRDTLRPSSYEQYF. The CDR3 region has the DNA TGTGCCAGCAGTCGGGACACGCTACGACCGAGCTCCTACGAGCAGTACTTC. Full variable domain (outside the CDR3, taken from reference TRBV2 and TRBJ2-7): EPEVTQTPSHQVTQMGQEVILRCVPISNHLYFYWYRQILGQKVEFLVSFYNNEISEKSEIFDDQFSVERPDGSNFTLKIRSTKLEDSAMYFCASSRDTLRPSSYEQYFGPGTRLTVT.

The rearrangement uses TRBV29-1 and TRBJ2-1, with D unclear. Per germline, CDR1 SQVTM and CDR2 ANQGSEA. Trimming took off 8 bases at V and 4 bases at J, with 9 bases between the two ends. There are 11 residues in the CDR3. CDR3 nucleotide sequence: TGCAGCCCGGCGTGGTACAATGAGCAGTTCTTC. It codes for CSPAWYNEQFF.

This clonotype was picked up many times. The V gene is TRBV5-1, the J gene TRBJ2-1; D is ambiguous. CDR1 is SGHRS, CDR2 YFSETQ, per germline. Trimming took off 4 bases at V and 8 bases at J, with 13 bases between the two ends. This CDR3 spans 13 amino acids. This CDR3 is CASSLEYVDEQFF. CDR3 DNA sequence: TGCGCCAGCAGCCTGGAGTACGTGGATGAGCAGTTCTTC. Full variable domain (rest looked up from reference TRBV5-1 and TRBJ2-1): KAGVTQTPRYLIKTRGQQVTLSCSPISGHRSVSWYQQTPGQGLQFLFEYFSETQRNKGNFPGRFSGRQFSNSRSEMNVSTLELGDSALYLCASSLEYVDEQFFGPGTRLTVL.

This clonotype has more than one count but fewer than ten. The chain links TRBV4-1 to TRBJ2-3; D not resolved. V shed 0 bases and J shed 3 bases, with 7 bases lying between them. The CDR3 loop spans 14 amino acids. Germline V lookup: CDR1 MGHRA, CDR2 YSYEKL. CDR3 DNA: TGCGCCAGCAGCCAAGATGTAGTGACAGATACGCAGTATTTT. Translating it yields CASSQDVVTDTQYF.

The chain joins TRBV5-1 to TRBJ2-1, with 9 bases matching TRBD1. Germline loops: CDR1 SGHRS, CDR2 YFSETQ. J lost 1 base, V lost 0 bases, and 8 bases had no gene match. This CDR3 has 18 residues. The CDR3 region is CASSLAPTGGYSYNEQFF. The CDR3 DNA reads as TGCGCCAGCAGCTTGGCCCCGACAGGGGGATATTCCTACAATGAGCAGTTCTTC.

This chain joins TRBV18 and TRBJ2-3, with a weak D call TRBD2 (6 bases). V lost 1 base to trimming and J lost 2 bases, with 10 bases between them. Per germline, CDR1 KGHSH and CDR2 LQKENI. This CDR3 contains 15 residues. The CDR3 nucleotides read TGTGCCAGCTCACCACAGGCGGGACCCACAGATACGCAGTATTTT. This translates into CASSPQAGPTDTQYF. The complete variable domain, with remaining parts taken from reference TRBV18 and TRBJ2-3, reads NAGVMQNPRHLVRRRGQEARLRCSPMKGHSHVYWYRQLPEEGLKFMVYLQKENIIDESGMPKERFSAEFPKEGPSILRIQQVVRGDSAAYFCASSPQAGPTDTQYFGPGTRLTVL.

This clonotype was picked up a small number of times. This chain connects TRBV5-1 to TRBJ2-7, with D perhaps TRBD2 (5 bases). Trimming left V 4 bases short and J 8 bases short, with 16 bases between. Germline CDR1 is SGHRS and CDR2 is YFSETQ. CDR3 length: 13 amino acids. Here the CDR3 DNA reads TGCGCCAGCAGCCCGGACGGGGTGCCAAAGCAGTACTTC. Protein: CASSPDGVPKQYF.

The genes are TRBV11-2 and TRBJ1-2; D call uncertain. Germline V gene data show CDR1 as SGHAT and CDR2 as FQNNGV. Trimming took off 3 bases at V and 6 bases at J, with 11 bases between the two ends. This CDR3 is 13 amino acids long. The CDR3 here is CASSLLGYDGYTF. Written as DNA, the CDR3 is TGTGCCAGCAGCTTGCTGGGGTATGATGGCTACACCTTC.

This clonotype was seen more than once but under ten times. The gene calls are TRBV18 and TRBJ2-3; 7 bases are shared with TRBD2. There are 15 residues in the CDR3. The germline V gene has CDR1 KGHSH and CDR2 LQKENI. J lost 3 bases, V lost 2 bases, and 5 bases had no gene match. DNA for the CDR3: TGTGCCAGCTCACCAGAGCAGGGAGGGACAGATACGCAGTATTTT. Its protein is CASSPEQGGTDTQYF. The whole variable domain, filled in from reference TRBV18 and TRBJ2-3, reads NAGVMQNPRHLVRRRGQEARLRCSPMKGHSHVYWYRQLPEEGLKFMVYLQKENIIDESGMPKERFSAEFPKEGPSILRIQQVVRGDSAAYFCASSPEQGGTDTQYFGPGTRLTVL.

This chain uses TRBV18 with TRBJ1-2, with TRBD1 matching over 8 bases. CDR1 is KGHSH and CDR2 is LQKENI in the germline V gene. The ends lost 3 bases at V and 8 bases at J; junction bases unmatched: 5. There are 13 residues in the CDR3. CDR3 region: CASSPTDRVGYTF. CDR3 DNA sequence: TGTGCCAGCTCACCGACGGACAGGGTGGGCTACACCTTC.

CDR3 DNA: TGTGCCAGCAGCTTCGAAGGACTTAATTCACCCCTCCACTTT. Translating it yields CASSFEGLNSPLHF. This chain joins TRBV7-9 and TRBJ1-6; no definite D call. Germline CDR1 and CDR2: SEHNR and FQNEAQ (reference sequence). This CDR3 has 14 residues. V was shortened by 3 bases and J by 6 bases, with 9 bases between the two germline ends.

The chain carries TRBV29-1 and TRBJ1-1; unclear D gene. V was cut by 6 bases and J by 7 bases, with 12 bases left in between. Germline V gives CDR1 SQVTM, CDR2 ANQGSEA. The CDR3 has 11 residues. The CDR3 spells CSVLSGVEAFF. In DNA, the CDR3 is TGCAGCGTGCTTTCCGGAGTTGAAGCTTTCTTT. Complete variable domain (other parts from reference TRBV29-1 and TRBJ1-1): SAVISQKPSRDICQRGTSLTIQCQVDSQVTMMFWYRQQPGQSLTLIATANQGSEATYESGFVIDKFPISRPNLTFSTLTVSNMSPEDSSIYLCSVLSGVEAFFGQGTRLTVV.

The chain is built from TRBV10-3 and TRBJ2-7, with D possibly TRBD2 on 5 matching bases. The CDR3 has 16 amino acids. V gave up 0 bases and J gave up 0 bases, with 12 bases separating them. Germline V gene lookup returns CDR1 ENHRY and CDR2 SYGVKD. For the CDR3, the DNA is TGTGCCATCAGTGAGTCTATCGGACTGAGCTCCTACGAGCAGTACTTC. Encoded protein: CAISESIGLSSYEQYF.

The V call is TRBV21-1, the J call TRBJ2-7; the tabulated D call, TRBD1, remains unverified against the DNA. TRBV21-1 is a known pseudogene. There are 15 residues in the CDR3. DNA for the CDR3: TGTGCCAGCAGCAACTGGACAGGGAATTTCGACGAGCAGTACTTC. Translation: CASSNWTGNFDEQYF.